This T cell receptor (beta chain) emerged from a study of blood T cell repertoires in COVID-19. Followed longitudinally, the Seattle patients had been enrolled during active infection. TCRdb's table, derived via immunoSEQ multiplex PCR, lists solely in-frame clones and lacks some. The sample shows more than 150,000 clones, about 83% of them seen only once. The CDR3 is made up of 13 amino acids. V was shortened by 1 base and J by 7 bases, with 7 bases between the two germline ends. Per germline, CDR1 MGHRA and CDR2 YSYEKL. The TCR originated in a woman aged 65 to 85 with COVID-19, enrolled during active disease. The sequenced sample consisted of peripheral blood. The chain links TRBV4-1 to TRBJ2-2, with D unresolved. The CDR3 protein is CASSQALIGELFF. DNA for the CDR3: TGCGCCAGCAGCCAAGCCCTAATCGGGGAGCTGTTTTTT.